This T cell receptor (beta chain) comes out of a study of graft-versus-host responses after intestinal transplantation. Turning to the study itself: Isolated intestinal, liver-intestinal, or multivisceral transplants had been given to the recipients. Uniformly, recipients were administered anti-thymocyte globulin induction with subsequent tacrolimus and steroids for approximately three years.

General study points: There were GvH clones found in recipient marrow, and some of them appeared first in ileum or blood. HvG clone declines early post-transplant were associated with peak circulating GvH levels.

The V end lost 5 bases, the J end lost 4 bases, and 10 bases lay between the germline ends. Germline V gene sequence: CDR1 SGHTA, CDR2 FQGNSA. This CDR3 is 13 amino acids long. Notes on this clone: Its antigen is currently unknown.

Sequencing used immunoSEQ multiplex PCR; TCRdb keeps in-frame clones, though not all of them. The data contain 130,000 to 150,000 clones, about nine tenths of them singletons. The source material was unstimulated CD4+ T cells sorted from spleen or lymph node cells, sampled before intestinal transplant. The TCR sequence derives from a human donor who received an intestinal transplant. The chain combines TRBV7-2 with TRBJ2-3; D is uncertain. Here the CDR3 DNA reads TGTGCCAGCAGCCCCCCGAGCGCAGATACGCAGTATTTT. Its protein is CASSPPSADTQYF. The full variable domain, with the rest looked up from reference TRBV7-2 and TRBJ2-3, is GAGVSQSPSNKVTEKGKDVELRCDPISGHTALYWYRQSLGQGLEFLIYFQGNSAPDKSGLPSDRFSAERTGGSVSTLTIQRTQQEDSAVYLCASSPPSADTQYFGPGTRLTVL.